Listed below are T cell receptor beta chains from one sample, sequenced in a study of blood T cell repertoires in COVID-19. The protocol was immunoSEQ multiplex PCR, while the TCRdb copy is restricted to in-frame clones and leaves out a portion. Of about 59,000 clones in the sample, around four fifths were seen once. Sample: peripheral blood. The origin of the receptors is an elderly woman with acute or convalescent COVID-19. CDR3s include the opening cysteine and the closing phenylalanine or tryptophan. A D gene is named only where the DNA matches it firmly. A row's size may be missing; if present it is once, few, many or a size class.

j_gene | abundance | d_gene | v_gene | CDR3aa | CDR3nt
TRBJ1-4 | - | - | TRBV4-1 | CASSQDGGGKLFF | TGCGCCAGCAGCCAAGATGGGGGGGGAAAACTGTTTTTT
TRBJ2-7 | - | - | TRBV28 | CASSWLAENLSYEQYF | TGTGCCAGCAGTTGGCTAGCAGAAAATCTCTCCTACGAGCAGTACTTC
TRBJ1-4 | - | - | TRBV15 | CATSRDQRQTEKLFF | TGTGCCACCAGCAGAGATCAGCGACAGACTGAAAAACTGTTTTTT
TRBJ1-2 | - | - | TRBV6-5 | CASSLGLFSNYGYTF | TGTGCCAGCAGTCTTGGACTCTTTTCTAACTATGGCTACACCTTC
TRBJ2-7 | - | - | TRBV7-6 | CASSLSTGPSSYEQYF | TGTGCCAGCAGCTTAAGTACAGGGCCTAGCTCCTACGAGCAGTACTTC
TRBJ1-1 | - | - | TRBV19 | CASSIGRRAEAFF | TGTGCCAGTAGTATAGGAAGGAGGGCTGAAGCTTTCTTT
TRBJ2-5 | - | TRBD2 | TRBV19 | CASSRGPSGGALETQYF | TGTGCCAGTAGTCGGGGGCCGAGCGGGGGGGCCCTAGAGACCCAGTACTTC
TRBJ1-6 | - | TRBD1 | TRBV10-2 | CASRPTGNSPLHF | TGCGCCAGCAGACCGACAGGGAACTCACCCCTCCACTTT
TRBJ1-2 | - | TRBD1 | TRBV11-3 | CASSSGQSNGYTF | TGTGCCAGCAGCTCGGGACAGTCAAATGGCTACACCTTC
TRBJ2-7 | few | TRBD2 | TRBV4-1 | CASSQDEAGAYEQYF | TGCGCCAGCAGCCAAGATGAAGCGGGAGCCTACGAGCAGTACTTC
TRBJ2-7 | - | - | TRBV7-9 | CASSLRGSPSYEQYF | TGTGCCAGCAGCTTAAGGGGCAGTCCTTCCTACGAGCAGTACTTC
TRBJ1-1 | - | - | TRBV12-5 | CASGLPGGLGVTEAFF | TGTGCTAGTGGTCTACCGGGGGGGCTTGGGGTCACTGAAGCTTTCTTT
TRBJ1-1 | - | TRBD1 | TRBV28 | CASSSGTATTEAFF | TGTGCCAGCAGTTCCGGGACAGCCACCACTGAAGCTTTCTTT
TRBJ2-6 | - | - | TRBV10-2 | CASSGNRAWANVLTF | TGCGCCAGCAGTGGGAACAGGGCCTGGGCCAACGTCCTGACTTTC